This T cell receptor beta chain was obtained from a study of T cells in women clearing cervical HPV infection. Turning to the study itself: Control women cleared a single incident HPV16 infection within 12 months. Controls gave blood once infection was undetectable; cases at lesion identification. Overall study findings and caveats: Richness differences could reflect unmeasured T-cell content per sample.

Method: immunoSEQ multiplex PCR; TCRdb's copy keeps in-frame clones and lacks some. There are 20,000 to 25,000 clones in the sample, with approximately 25% held by the top ten. Comment on this clone: The antigen is undetermined. The read terminates 3 residues ahead of where the CDR3 ends, so the germline J gene completes it.

CDR3 length equals 14 residues. V lost 5 bases and J lost 3; bases outside the gene matches: 3. Germline assignment: CDR1 WNHNN and CDR2 SYGVQD (reference sequence). This receptor was taken from a woman between 18 and 70 years old with a cervical HPV16 infection that either progressed to CIN3+ or cleared (not recorded which). The specimen was blood buffy coat. V gene TRBV10-1 combines with J gene TRBJ2-3; 9 bases agree with TRBD2. The DNA read from the CDR3 is TGCGCCAGCAGTAGGACTAGCGCGACAGATACG. This gives the protein CASSRTSATDT. The entire CDR3 reads CASSRTSATDTQYF.